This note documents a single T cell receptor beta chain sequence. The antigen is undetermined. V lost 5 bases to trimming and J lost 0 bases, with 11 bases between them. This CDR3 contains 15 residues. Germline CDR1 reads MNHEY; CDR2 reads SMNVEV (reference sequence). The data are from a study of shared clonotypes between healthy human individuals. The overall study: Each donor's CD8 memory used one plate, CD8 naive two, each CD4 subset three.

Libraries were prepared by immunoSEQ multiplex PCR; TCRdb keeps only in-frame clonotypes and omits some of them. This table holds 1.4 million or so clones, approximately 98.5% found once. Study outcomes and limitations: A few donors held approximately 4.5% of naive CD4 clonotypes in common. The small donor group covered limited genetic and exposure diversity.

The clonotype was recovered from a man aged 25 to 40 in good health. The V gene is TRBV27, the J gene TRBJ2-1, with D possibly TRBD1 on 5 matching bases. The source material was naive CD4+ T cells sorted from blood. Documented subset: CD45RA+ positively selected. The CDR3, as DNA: TGTGCCAGCAGTCCCAGGGAAAGCTCCTACAATGAGCAGTTCTTC. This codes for CASSPRESSYNEQFF.